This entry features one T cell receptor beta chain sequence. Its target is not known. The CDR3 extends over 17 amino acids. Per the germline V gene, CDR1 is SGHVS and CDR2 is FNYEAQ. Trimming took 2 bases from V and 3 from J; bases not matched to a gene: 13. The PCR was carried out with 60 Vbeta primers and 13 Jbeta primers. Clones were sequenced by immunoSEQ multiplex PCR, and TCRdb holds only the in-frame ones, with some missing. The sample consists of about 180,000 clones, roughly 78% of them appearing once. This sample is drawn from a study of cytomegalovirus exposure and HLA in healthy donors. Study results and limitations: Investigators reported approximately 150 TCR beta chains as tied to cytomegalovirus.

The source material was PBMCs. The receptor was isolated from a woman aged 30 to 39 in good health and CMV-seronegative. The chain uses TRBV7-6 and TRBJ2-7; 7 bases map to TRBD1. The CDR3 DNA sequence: TGTGCCAGCAGCTTATCCGCCTACAGGGGTCTATTCTACGAGCAGTACTTC. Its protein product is CASSLSAYRGLFYEQYF. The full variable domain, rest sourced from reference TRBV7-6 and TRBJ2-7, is GAGVSQSPRYKVTKRGQDVALRCDPISGHVSLYWYRQALGQGPEFLTYFNYEAQQDKSGLPNDRFSAERPEGSISTLTIQRTEQRDSAMYRCASSLSAYRGLFYEQYFGPGTRLTVT.